This T cell receptor (beta chain) was recorded in a study of response to subunit inactivated influenza vaccine. Trimming shortened V by 5 bases and J by 9 bases, and 20 bases separated the two germline ends. CDR1 is SGHVS, CDR2 FQNEAQ, per germline. CDR3 length equals 15 residues. This clonotype was seen more than once but under ten times. Its target is unknown. Using its own MiXCR run on the RT-PCR reads, TCRdb lists one record per CDR3 protein. The data contain about 650,000 distinct CDR3 sequences, around 16% of them seen just once; the ten biggest clones take up approximately 10%. General study findings and limits: Each seasonal influenza vaccination, the authors suggested, recruits few new T cells.

This TCR derives from a man in his fifties who received an inactivated influenza vaccine. The chain links TRBV7-8 to TRBJ2-1; weak D call: TRBD2 (6 bases). The sample in question was PBMCs from blood, obtained about 13 days after vaccination. CDR3 sequence reads: CASSLRIRGGTEQFF. CDR3 bases: TGTGCCAGCAGCCTGAGAATACGTGGGGGGACTGAGCAGTTCTTC.